This is a list of T cell receptor beta chains from one sample in a study of regulatory T cells in long-lasting Graves disease. TCRdb recomputed calls from the multiplex PCR reads with MiXCR, one row per CDR3 protein. The sample includes approximately 690,000 distinct CDR3 sequences, around 30% of them seen just once. Here the sequenced sample was peripheral blood mononuclear cells (PBMCs), taken when the disease was refractory, from a patient treated with antithyroid drugs. Receptors originate from a female donor with Graves disease. Each CDR3 is given with its conserved first and last residue. D genes are given only for firm matches. A row's size may be missing; if present it is once, few, many or a size class.

TRBV7-3	.	TRBJ1-1	.	TGTGCCAGCAGCCCAAGATGGGGGGTTGAAGCTTTCTTT	CASSPRWGVEAFF
TRBV5-1	.	TRBJ1-1	.	TGCGCCAGCAGCTTGGCCAGCTCGAACACTGAAGCTTTCTTT	CASSLASSNTEAFF
TRBV5-8	.	TRBJ2-5	.	TGTGCCAGCAGCAGCCCCGGGCCCCGCGAGACCCAGTACTTC	CASSSPGPRETQYF
TRBV19	.	TRBJ1-1	few	TGTGCCAGTAGTACGGGCCCAGGGGACACTGAAGCTTTCTTT	CASSTGPGDTEAFF
TRBV12-3/TRBV12-4	TRBD1	TRBJ1-6	.	TGTGCCAGCACCTCCCCGACAGGGGCCGGTCATTCACCCCTCCACTTT	CASTSPTGAGHSPLHF
TRBV9	.	TRBJ2-5	.	TGTGCCAGCAGCGTTACCCCATTTAAAGAGACCCAGTACTTC	CASSVTPFKETQYF
TRBV20-1	.	TRBJ2-7	.	TGCAGTGCTGCCCCCCAGGTCTCCTACGAGCAGTACTTC	CSAAPQVSYEQYF
TRBV28	TRBD1	TRBJ1-4	many	TGTGCCAGCAGTTCAGGGGGTGCAACTAATGAAAAACTGTTTTTT	CASSSGGATNEKLFF
TRBV7-3	.	TRBJ2-5	few	TGTGCCAGCAGCTTAAGATTTGGAGAGACCCAGTACTTC	CASSLRFGETQYF
TRBV7-9	TRBD1	TRBJ1-1	.	TGTGCCAGCACCACAGACAGGGGGGACACTGAAGCTTTCTTT	CASTTDRGDTEAFF
TRBV5-6	.	TRBJ1-1	few	TGTGCCAGCAGCGTGGACGGGTCTTGGGGGACTGAAGCTTTCTTT	CASSVDGSWGTEAFF
TRBV9	.	TRBJ1-2	.	TGTGCCAGCAGCGGGGCGGGTGAGGGATATGGCTACACCTTC	CASSGAGEGYGYTF
TRBV2	TRBD2	TRBJ2-5	many	TGTGCCAGCAGTGAAGGGACTAGCGGAGTCCAAGAGACCCAGTACTTC	CASSEGTSGVQETQYF
TRBV5-1	TRBD1	TRBJ1-4	few	TGCGCCAGCAGTTTTGGACAGGGAAGAACTAATGAAAAACTGTTTTTT	CASSFGQGRTNEKLFF
TRBV2	.	TRBJ1-1	many	TGTGCCAGCAGTGAAGCGGGACAATTGAACACTGAAGCTTTCTTT	CASSEAGQLNTEAFF
TRBV7-3	.	TRBJ2-5	.	TGTGCCAGCAGCTTAGGCGGGACAACTGGGAAAGAGACCCAGTACTTC	CASSLGGTTGKETQYF
TRBV18	TRBD2	TRBJ2-7	.	TGTGCCAGCTCCGGGAGCGGGAGCAGGTCCGAGCAGTACTTC	CASSGSGSRSEQYF
TRBV30	TRBD1	TRBJ1-5	.	TGTGCCTTTGCCCGGGACAGTAATCAGCCCCAGCATTTT	CAFARDSNQPQHF
TRBV18	.	TRBJ1-2	many	TGTGCCAGCAGCCCGCGAGGGGATTATGGCTACACCTTC	CASSPRGDYGYTF
TRBV6-1	TRBD1	TRBJ2-7	.	TGTGCCAGCCAGATTGCCGGGACAGAGTACGAGCAGTACTTC	CASQIAGTEYEQYF
TRBV5-8	.	TRBJ1-2	.	TGTGCCAGCAGCTTGGAGGCTATAGACTATGGCTACACCTTC	CASSLEAIDYGYTF
TRBV20-1	.	TRBJ2-7	once	TGCAGTGCTAGAAGGGAGAGCTCCTACGAGCAGTACTTC	CSARRESSYEQYF